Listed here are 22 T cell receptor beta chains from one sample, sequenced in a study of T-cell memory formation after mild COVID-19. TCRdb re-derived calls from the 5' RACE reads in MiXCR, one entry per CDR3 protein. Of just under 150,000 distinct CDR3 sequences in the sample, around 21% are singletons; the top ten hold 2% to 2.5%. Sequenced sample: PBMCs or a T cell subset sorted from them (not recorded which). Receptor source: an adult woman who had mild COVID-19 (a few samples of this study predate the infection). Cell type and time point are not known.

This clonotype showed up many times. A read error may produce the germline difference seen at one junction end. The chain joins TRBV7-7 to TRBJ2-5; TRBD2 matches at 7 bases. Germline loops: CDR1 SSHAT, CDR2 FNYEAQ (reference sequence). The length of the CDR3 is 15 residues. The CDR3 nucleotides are TGTGCTAGCAGCGGGTCTTGGGGGGGTCAAGAGACCCAGTACTTC. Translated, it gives CASSGSWGGQETQYF.

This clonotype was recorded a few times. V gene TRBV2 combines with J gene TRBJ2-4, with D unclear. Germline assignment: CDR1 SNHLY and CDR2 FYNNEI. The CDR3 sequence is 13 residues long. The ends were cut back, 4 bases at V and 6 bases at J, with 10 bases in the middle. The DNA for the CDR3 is TGTGCCAGCAGTGCCGAGACCAGAAACATTCAGTACTTC. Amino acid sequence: CASSAETRNIQYF. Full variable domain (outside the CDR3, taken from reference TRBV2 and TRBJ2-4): EPEVTQTPSHQVTQMGQEVILRCVPISNHLYFYWYRQILGQKVEFLVSFYNNEISEKSEIFDDQFSVERPDGSNFTLKIRSTKLEDSAMYFCASSAETRNIQYFGAGTRLSVL.

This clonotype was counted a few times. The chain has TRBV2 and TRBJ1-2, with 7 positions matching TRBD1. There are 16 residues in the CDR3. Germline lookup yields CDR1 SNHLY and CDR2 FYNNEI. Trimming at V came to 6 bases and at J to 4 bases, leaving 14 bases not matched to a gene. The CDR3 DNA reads TGTGCCAGCAGCCTCGTTCGAGGGGGCGGCGGCTATGGCTACACCTTC. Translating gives CASSLVRGGGGYGYTF.

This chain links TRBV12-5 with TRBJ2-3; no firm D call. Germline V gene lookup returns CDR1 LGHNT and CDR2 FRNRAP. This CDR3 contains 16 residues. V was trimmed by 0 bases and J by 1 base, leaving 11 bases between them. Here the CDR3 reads CASGLVLSARTDTQYF. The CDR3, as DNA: TGTGCTAGTGGTTTGGTACTAAGCGCCCGCACAGATACGCAGTATTTT.

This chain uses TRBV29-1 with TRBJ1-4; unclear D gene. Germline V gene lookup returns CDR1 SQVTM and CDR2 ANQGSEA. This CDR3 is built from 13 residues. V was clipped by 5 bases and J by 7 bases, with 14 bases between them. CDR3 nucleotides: TGCAGCGTTAGGGTAAAGGCGGTTGAAAAACTGTTTTTT. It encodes CSVRVKAVEKLFF.

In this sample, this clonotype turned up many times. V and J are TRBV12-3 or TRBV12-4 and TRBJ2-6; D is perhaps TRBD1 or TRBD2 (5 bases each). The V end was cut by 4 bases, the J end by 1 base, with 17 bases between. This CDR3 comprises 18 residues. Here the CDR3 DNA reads TGTGCCAGCAGTTCGGGACCTACTAGGGGATCTGGGGCCAACGTCCTGACTTTC. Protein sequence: CASSSGPTRGSGANVLTF.

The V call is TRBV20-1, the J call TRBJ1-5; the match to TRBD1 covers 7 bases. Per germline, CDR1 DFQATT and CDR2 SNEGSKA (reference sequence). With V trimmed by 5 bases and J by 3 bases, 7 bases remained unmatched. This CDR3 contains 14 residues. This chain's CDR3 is CSAPTGFDNQPQHF. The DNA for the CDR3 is TGCAGTGCTCCGACAGGGTTTGACAATCAGCCCCAGCATTTT.

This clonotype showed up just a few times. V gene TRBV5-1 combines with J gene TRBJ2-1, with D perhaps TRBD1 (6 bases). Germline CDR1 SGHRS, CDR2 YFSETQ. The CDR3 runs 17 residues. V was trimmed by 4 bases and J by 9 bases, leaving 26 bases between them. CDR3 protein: CASSRLIQGGGNSEQFF. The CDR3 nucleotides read TGCGCCAGCAGCCGCCTGATACAGGGCGGAGGTAACAGTGAGCAGTTCTTC.

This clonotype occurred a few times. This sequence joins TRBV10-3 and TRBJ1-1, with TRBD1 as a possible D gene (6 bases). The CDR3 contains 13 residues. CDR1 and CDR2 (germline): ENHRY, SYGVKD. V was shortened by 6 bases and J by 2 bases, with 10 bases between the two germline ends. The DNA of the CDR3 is TGTGCCATCAGGGGACACTTTAACACTGAAGCTTTCTTT. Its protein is CAIRGHFNTEAFF.

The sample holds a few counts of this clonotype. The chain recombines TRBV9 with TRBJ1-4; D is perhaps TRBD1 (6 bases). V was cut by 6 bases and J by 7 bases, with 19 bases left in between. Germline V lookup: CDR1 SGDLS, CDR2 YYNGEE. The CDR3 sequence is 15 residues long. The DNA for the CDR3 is TGTGCCAGCACCCCCTCAGGCAGGGGCAGTGAAAAACTGTTTTTT. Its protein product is CASTPSGRGSEKLFF.

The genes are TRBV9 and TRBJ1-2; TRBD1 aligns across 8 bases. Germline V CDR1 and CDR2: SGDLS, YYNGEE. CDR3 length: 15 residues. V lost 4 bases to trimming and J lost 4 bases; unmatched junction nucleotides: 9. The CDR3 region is CASSRTGHEGYGYTF. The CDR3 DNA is TGTGCCAGCAGCAGGACAGGGCATGAGGGCTATGGCTACACCTTC. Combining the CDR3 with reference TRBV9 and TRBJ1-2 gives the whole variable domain DSGVTQTPKHLITATGQRVTLRCSPRSGDLSVYWYQQSLDQGLQFLIQYYNGEERAKGNILERFSAQQFPDLHSELNLSSLELGDSALYFCASSRTGHEGYGYTFGSGTRLTVV.

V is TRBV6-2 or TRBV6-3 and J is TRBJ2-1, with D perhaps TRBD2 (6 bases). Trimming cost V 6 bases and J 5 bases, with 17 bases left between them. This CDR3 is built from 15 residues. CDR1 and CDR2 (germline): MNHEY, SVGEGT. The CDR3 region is CASSEAGTSHNEQFF. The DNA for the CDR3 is TGTGCCAGCAGCGAAGCCGGGACTTCTCACAATGAGCAGTTCTTC.

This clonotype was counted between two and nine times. CDR3 bases: TGTGCCAGCAGCTGGACTAGCGGCAGGACCTACGAGCAGTACTTC. Translation: CASSWTSGRTYEQYF. The chain links TRBV7-2 to TRBJ2-7; TRBD2 matches at 10 bases. CDR1 is SGHTA, CDR2 FQGNSA, per germline. Germline trimming cut 4 bases from V and 2 bases from J; bases unmatched to any gene: 5. This CDR3 region has 15 residues.

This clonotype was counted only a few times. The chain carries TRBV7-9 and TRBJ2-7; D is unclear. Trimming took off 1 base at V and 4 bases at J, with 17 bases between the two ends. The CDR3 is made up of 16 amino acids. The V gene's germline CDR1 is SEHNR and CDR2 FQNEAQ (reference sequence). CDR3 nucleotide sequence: TGTGCCAGCAGCTTAGAAACGGCACCTCGAAGATACGAGCAGTACTTC. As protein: CASSLETAPRRYEQYF.

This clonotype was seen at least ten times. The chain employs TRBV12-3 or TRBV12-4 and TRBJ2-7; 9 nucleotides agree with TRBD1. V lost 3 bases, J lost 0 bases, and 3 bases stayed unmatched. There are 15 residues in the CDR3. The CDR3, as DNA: TGTGCCAGCAGTTTCCCGGGACAGGGCTCCTACGAGCAGTACTTC. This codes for CASSFPGQGSYEQYF.

CDR3 coding DNA: TGTGCCAGCTCACCGGATTACGGCAATCAGCCCCAGCATTTT. As protein: CASSPDYGNQPQHF. The V call is TRBV18, the J call TRBJ1-5; no clear D gene. V lost 3 bases and J 2 bases, leaving 8 bases between the germline ends. The CDR3 spans 14 residues. Germline-derived CDR1 and CDR2 are KGHSH and LQKENI. The full variable domain, completed using reference TRBV18 and TRBJ1-5, is NAGVMQNPRHLVRRRGQEARLRCSPMKGHSHVYWYRQLPEEGLKFMVYLQKENIIDESGMPKERFSAEFPKEGPSILRIQQVVRGDSAAYFCASSPDYGNQPQHFGDGTRLSIL.

CDR3 in DNA: TGTGCCAGCAGCTTAGGTGATTGGCAGGGAGAGGGCTACACCTTC. Translating it yields CASSLGDWQGEGYTF. The V and J genes are TRBV7-8 and TRBJ1-2, with a weak D call TRBD1 (5 bases). This CDR3 has 15 residues. Trimming shortened V by 1 base and J by 8 bases, and 17 bases separated the two germline ends. CDR1 and CDR2 (germline): SGHVS, FQNEAQ.

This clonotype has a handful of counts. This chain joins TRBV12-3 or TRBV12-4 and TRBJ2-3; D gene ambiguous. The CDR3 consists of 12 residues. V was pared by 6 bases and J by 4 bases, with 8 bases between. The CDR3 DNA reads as TGTGCCAGCAGAAGGGTCTCAGATACGCAGTATTTT. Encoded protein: CASRRVSDTQYF.

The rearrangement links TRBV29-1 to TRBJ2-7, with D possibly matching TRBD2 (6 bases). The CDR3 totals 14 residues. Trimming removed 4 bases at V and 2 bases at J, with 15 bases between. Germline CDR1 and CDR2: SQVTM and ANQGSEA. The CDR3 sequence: CSVVIQRAAYEQYF. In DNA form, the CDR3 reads TGCAGCGTTGTAATCCAGCGGGCAGCCTACGAGCAGTACTTC.

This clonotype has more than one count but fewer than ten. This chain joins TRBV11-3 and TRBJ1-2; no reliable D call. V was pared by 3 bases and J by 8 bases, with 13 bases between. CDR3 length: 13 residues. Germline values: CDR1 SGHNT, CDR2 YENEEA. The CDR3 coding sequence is TGTGCCAGCAGCTTTGGCGGGTCGCGAGGCTACACCTTC. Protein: CASSFGGSRGYTF. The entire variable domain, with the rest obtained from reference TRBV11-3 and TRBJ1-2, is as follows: EAGVVQSPRYKIIEKKQPVAFWCNPISGHNTLYWYLQNLGQGPELLIRYENEEAVDDSQLPKDRFSAERLKGVDSTLKIQPAELGDSAVYLCASSFGGSRGYTFGSGTRLTVV.

The CDR3 nucleotides are TGTGCCAGCAGTTCAATCAGGAGGGCAGAGACCCAGTACTTC. It is translated as CASSSIRRAETQYF. This sequence joins TRBV6-2 or TRBV6-3 and TRBJ2-5; D possibly corresponds to TRBD2 (6 bases). Trimming took 4 bases from V and 4 from J, leaving 13 bases between them. CDR1 and CDR2 (germline): MNHEY, SVGEGT. The CDR3 runs 14 residues.

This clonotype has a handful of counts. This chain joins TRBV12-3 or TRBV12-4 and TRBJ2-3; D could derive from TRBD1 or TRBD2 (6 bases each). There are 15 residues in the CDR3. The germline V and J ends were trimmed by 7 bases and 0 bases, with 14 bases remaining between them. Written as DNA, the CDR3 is TGTGCCAGCAAAACCCCGGGGGCTAGCACAGATACGCAGTATTTT. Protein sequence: CASKTPGASTDTQYF.